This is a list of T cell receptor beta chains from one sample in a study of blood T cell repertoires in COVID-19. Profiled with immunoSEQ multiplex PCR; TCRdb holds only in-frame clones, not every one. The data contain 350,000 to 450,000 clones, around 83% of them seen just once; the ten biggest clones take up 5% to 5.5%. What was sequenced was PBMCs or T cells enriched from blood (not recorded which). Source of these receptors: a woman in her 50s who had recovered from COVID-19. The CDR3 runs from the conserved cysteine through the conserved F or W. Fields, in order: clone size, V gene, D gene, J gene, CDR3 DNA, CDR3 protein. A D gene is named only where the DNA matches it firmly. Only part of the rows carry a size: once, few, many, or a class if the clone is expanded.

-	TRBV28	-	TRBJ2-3	TGTGCCAGCAGTTTTTCCGGGGGGCGAAATACGCAGTATTTT	CASSFSGGRNTQYF
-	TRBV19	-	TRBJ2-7	TGTGCCAGTAGTCCAACAGGACCCGCCTACGAGCAGTACTTC	CASSPTGPAYEQYF
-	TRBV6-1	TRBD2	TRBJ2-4	TGTGCCAGCAGTGAATGGACTAGCGGGAGTGCCAAAAACATTCAGTACTTC	CASSEWTSGSAKNIQYF
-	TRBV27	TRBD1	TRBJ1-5	TGTGCCAGCAGCCCGTCGACAGGGCAAAGGCAGCCCCAGCATTTT	CASSPSTGQRQPQHF
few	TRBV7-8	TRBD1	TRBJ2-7	TGTGCCAGCAGCTTAGGAGGGCGGGGACAGGGGAGGCACGAGCAGTACTTC	CASSLGGRGQGRHEQYF
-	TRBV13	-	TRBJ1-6	TGTGCCAGCAGCTCCAGGGGTGGAAATTCACCCCTCCACTTT	CASSSRGGNSPLHF
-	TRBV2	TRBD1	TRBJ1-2	TGTGCCAGCAGTGACGGGGACAGGGGGGACTATGGCTACACCTTC	CASSDGDRGDYGYTF
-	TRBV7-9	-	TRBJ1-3	TGTGCCAGCAGCTTATCGGGGACACATACTTTCTCTGGAAACACCATATATTTT	CASSLSGTHTFSGNTIYF
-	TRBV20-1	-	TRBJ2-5	TGCAGTGCTAGTAGCGGCAGGAGCCCCCAAGAGACCCAGTACTTC	CSASSGRSPQETQYF
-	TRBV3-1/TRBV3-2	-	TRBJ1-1	TGTGCCAGCAGCCAAGCGGGGTTAACACTCGGCACTGAAGCTTTCTTT	CASSQAGLTLGTEAFF
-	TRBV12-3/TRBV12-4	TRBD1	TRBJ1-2	TGTGCCAGCGGGACAGGGAATGGCTACACCTTC	CASGTGNGYTF
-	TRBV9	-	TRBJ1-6	TGTGCCAGCAGCGTAGGGTCGGGGGGGAATTCACCCCTCCACTTT	CASSVGSGGNSPLHF
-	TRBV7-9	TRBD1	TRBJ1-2	TGTGCCAGCAGCTTAGGGCCGGGTGGGGGACAGGGTGACTATGGCTACACCTTC	CASSLGPGGGQGDYGYTF
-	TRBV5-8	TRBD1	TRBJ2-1	TGTGCCAGCAGCTTGGGCAGGGGGCTGGTTGAGCAGTTCTTC	CASSLGRGLVEQFF
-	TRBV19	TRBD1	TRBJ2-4	TGTGCCAGTAGCCCCCAGGGGGCAGCCAAAAACATTCAGTACTTC	CASSPQGAAKNIQYF
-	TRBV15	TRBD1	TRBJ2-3	TGTGCCACCGGGACAGTCACTAGCACAGATACGCAGTATTTT	CATGTVTSTDTQYF
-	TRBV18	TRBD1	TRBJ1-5	TGTGCCAGCTCCCCCGCCAGGGGGCAGAATCAGCCCCAGCATTTT	CASSPARGQNQPQHF
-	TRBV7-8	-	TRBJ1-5	TGTGCCAGCAGCTTATTTGCCGGGACTGACAATCAGCCCCAGCATTTT	CASSLFAGTDNQPQHF
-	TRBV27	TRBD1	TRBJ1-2	TGTGCCAGCAGCCCCACAGGGGTGGGCTACACCTTC	CASSPTGVGYTF
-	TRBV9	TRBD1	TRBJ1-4	TGTGCCAGCAGCGTAGAGGGCAGGGGGCCCGTTAATGAAAAACTGTTTTTT	CASSVEGRGPVNEKLFF
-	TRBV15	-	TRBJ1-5	TGTGCCACCAGCAGACCCCGGACAGAAAATCAGCCCCAGCATTTT	CATSRPRTENQPQHF
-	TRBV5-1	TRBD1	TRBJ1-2	TGCGCCAGCAGCACGGGACAGCATGGCTACACCTTC	CASSTGQHGYTF
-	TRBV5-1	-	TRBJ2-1	TGCGCCAGCAACCAGGGGGGTTCCTACAATGAGCAGTTCTTC	CASNQGGSYNEQFF
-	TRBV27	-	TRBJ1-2	TGTGCCAGCAGTCCCCTAAGCGGGGGGTTGGATGGCTACACCTTC	CASSPLSGGLDGYTF
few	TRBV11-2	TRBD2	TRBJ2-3	TGTGCCAGCACCCGAGTAGCGGGAAGGAGCACAGATACGCAGTATTTT	CASTRVAGRSTDTQYF
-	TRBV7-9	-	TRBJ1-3	TGTGCCAGCAGCCGACAGCTCGGGAACACCATATATTTT	CASSRQLGNTIYF
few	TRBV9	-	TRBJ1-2	TGTGCCAGCAGCTTTGACAGCTATGGCTACACCTTC	CASSFDSYGYTF
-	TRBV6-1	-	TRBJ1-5	TGTGCCAGCAGTGAAGCAGGTTCTTCCCGGGAGCCCCAGCATTTT	CASSEAGSSREPQHF
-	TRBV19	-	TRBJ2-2	TGTGCCAGTAGTTCGGTGGGAGCCGGGGAGCTGTTTTTT	CASSSVGAGELFF
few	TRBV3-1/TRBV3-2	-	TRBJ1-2	TGTGCCAGCAGCCAAATCGATACGTGGACAGGCTACACCTTC	CASSQIDTWTGYTF
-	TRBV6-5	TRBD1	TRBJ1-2	TGTGCCAGCACCTACGAGGGGGCTAGTGGCTACACCTTC	CASTYEGASGYTF
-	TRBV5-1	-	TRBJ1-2	TGCGCCAGCAGCTTGGTTGCTGAGCGTGGCTACACCTTC	CASSLVAERGYTF
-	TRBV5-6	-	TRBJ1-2	TGTGCCAGCAGCTTCACCGGGGGAATCTATGGCTACACCTTC	CASSFTGGIYGYTF
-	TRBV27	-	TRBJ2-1	TGTGCCAGCAGTTCCGCGACAGCTAACAATGAGCAGTTCTTC	CASSSATANNEQFF
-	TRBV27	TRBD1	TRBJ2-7	TGTGCCAGCAGTTTAAGGGGGCCCTCCCACGAGCAGTACTTC	CASSLRGPSHEQYF
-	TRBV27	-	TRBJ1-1	TGTGCCAGCAGTTTATTGTGGTCAGGGATGGCTGAAGCTTTCTTT	CASSLLWSGMAEAFF
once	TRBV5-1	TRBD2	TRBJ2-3	TGCGCCAGCAGCCTCAGGACTAGCAGCACAGATACGCAGTATTTT	CASSLRTSSTDTQYF
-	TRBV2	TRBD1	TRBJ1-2	TGTGCCAGCAGGCGTAGTACAGGGGTTGGCTATGGCTACACCTTC	CASRRSTGVGYGYTF
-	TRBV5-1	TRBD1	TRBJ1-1	TGCGCCAGCAGCTTGGGGGACAGGGGTGAAGCTTTCTTT	CASSLGDRGEAFF
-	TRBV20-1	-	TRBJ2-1	TGCAGTGCCTTAGACTACGATGAGCAGTTCTTC	CSALDYDEQFF
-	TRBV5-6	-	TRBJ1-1	TGTGCCAGCCGCCGGGACATAATGAACACTGAAGCTTTCTTT	CASRRDIMNTEAFF
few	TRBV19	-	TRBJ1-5	TGTGCCAGTAGTATCCCCACAGGGCACAGCAATCAGCCCCAGCATTTT	CASSIPTGHSNQPQHF
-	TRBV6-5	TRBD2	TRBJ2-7	TGTGCCAGCTCCAAAGGGACTAGCGGGGTATACGAGCAGTACTTC	CASSKGTSGVYEQYF
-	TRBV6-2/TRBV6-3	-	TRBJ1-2	TGTGCCAGCAGTTACTCGCGCCCCTCACGCTATGGCTACACCTTC	CASSYSRPSRYGYTF
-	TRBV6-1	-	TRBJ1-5	TGTGCCAGCAGTGAAGACGGCGTGGGCAGCAATCAGCCCCAGCATTTT	CASSEDGVGSNQPQHF